Shown below are 26 T cell receptor beta chains from a single sample sequenced in a study of T cells in women clearing cervical HPV infection. Some clones are missing from TCRdb's copy, which holds only in-frame ones; the method was immunoSEQ multiplex PCR. The listing records 15,000 to 20,000 clones. Specimen: blood buffy coat. These receptors came from a woman aged 18 to 75 with a cervical HPV16 infection that either progressed to CIN3+ or cleared (not recorded which).

A remark on this clone: The sequenced fragment ends 3 residues before the CDR3 boundary, so the rest is inferred from the germline J gene. J is TRBJ2-5 and V is TRBV14, with D unresolved. Germline V gene data show CDR1 as SGHDN and CDR2 as FVKESK. V lost 4 bases and J lost 2, with 11 bases in between. The CDR3 is made up of 14 amino acids. CDR3 bases read: TGTGCCAGCAGCCCGTTGAGCTCTCAAGAGACC. This sequence encodes CASSPLSSQET. The full-length CDR3 reads as CASSPLSSQETQYF.

On this clone itself: The sequence runs out 3 residues before the end of the CDR3; the remainder is reconstructed from the germline J gene. The chain uses TRBV30 and TRBJ1-6, with TRBD1 identical over 9 bases. The CDR3 has 13 amino acids. Unmatched junction bases numbered 3, after V lost 4 bases and J lost 8 bases. CDR1 and CDR2 (germline): GTSNPN, SVGIG (reference sequence). The covered CDR3 bases are TGTGCCTGGACGGGACAGGGTTATTCACCC. Protein sequence: CAWTGQGYSP. The whole CDR3 region reads CAWTGQGYSPLHF.

Concerning this clone: The CDR3 end falls 3 residues outside the read, so it is completed with the germline J gene. The chain uses TRBV18 and TRBJ2-7; possibly TRBD2 for D (5 bases). In germline, CDR1 is KGHSH, CDR2 LQKENI. Trimming cost V 2 bases and J 2 bases, with 10 bases left between them. This CDR3 is 14 amino acids long. The CDR3 protein is CASSPAGQPYEQYF. Partial CDR3 DNA: TGTGCCAGCTCACCAGCGGGCCAGCCCTACGAG.

In regard to this clone: Read sequence stops 3 residues before the CDR3 end, and the germline J gene provides the missing end. This chain uses TRBV30 with TRBJ1-2; TRBD1 is a possible D gene (5 bases). Trimming cost V 2 bases and J 5 bases, with 15 bases left between them. Germline loops: CDR1 GTSNPN, CDR2 SVGIG (reference sequence). The CDR3 sequence is 14 residues long. The CDR3 loop is CAWSIPGGWYGYTF. CDR3 DNA, as far as it was read: TGTGCCTGGAGTATCCCCGGGGGTTGGTATGGC. Variable domain in full (rest from reference TRBV30 and TRBJ1-2): SQTIHQWPATLVQPVGSPLSLECTVEGTSNPNLYWYRQAAGRGLQLLFYSVGIGQISSEVPQNLSASRPQDRQFILSSKKLLLSDSGFYLCAWSIPGGWYGYTFGSGTRLTVV.

On this clone itself: Read sequence stops 3 residues before the CDR3 end, and the germline J gene provides the missing end. The rearrangement links TRBV18 to TRBJ1-1; TRBD1 matches at 7 bases. J was trimmed by 6 bases and V by 2 bases; bases with no gene match: 9. The CDR3 has 15 residues. Germline CDR1 and CDR2: KGHSH and LQKENI. This CDR3 reads CASSPTQGVSPEAFF. The sequenced CDR3 bases are TGTGCCAGCTCACCAACCCAGGGGGTCTCCCCTGAA.

Here the CDR3 reads CASSAMGARGEKLFF. CDR3 DNA (partial): TGTGCCAGCAGTGCTATGGGGGCCCGCGGTGAAAAA. The V gene is TRBV6-4, the J gene TRBJ1-4, with D possibly matching TRBD1 (6 bases). From the germline J gene comes the end of the CDR3, since the read stops 3 residues before it. Germline V gene lookup returns CDR1 MRHNA and CDR2 SNTAGT. V was shortened by 4 bases and J by 7 bases, with 16 bases between the two germline ends. CDR3 size: 15 residues.

CDR3 DNA, as far as it was read: TGTGCCAGTAGTTCTTCCCAGGGTGGGGAGACG. As protein: CASSSSQGGET. The CDR3 in full is CASSSSQGGETQYF. This chain connects TRBV19 to TRBJ2-3; D possibly uses TRBD1 or TRBD2 (5 bases each). The sequence runs out 3 residues before the end of the CDR3; the remainder is reconstructed from the germline J gene. This CDR3 spans 14 amino acids. CDR1 and CDR2 (germline): LNHDA, SQIVND (reference sequence).

Points on this clone: Coverage ceases 3 residues before the CDR3 finishes, and the germline J gene fills in the end. The genes are TRBV7-6 and TRBJ1-4, with 9 positions matching TRBD1. V dropped 3 bases and J dropped 8; count of bases not matched to a gene: 7. Germline CDR1 and CDR2: SGHVS and FNYEAQ. The CDR3 spans 15 residues. CDR3 loop: CASSLWGTGYEKLFF. The CDR3 DNA, read in part, is TGTGCCAGCAGCTTGTGGGGGACAGGGTACGAAAAA.

The CDR3 is CASSFSSTDTQYF. The DNA read from the CDR3 is TGTGCCAGCAGCTTTAGCAGCACAGATACG. The J gene is TRBJ2-3, the V gene TRBV7-7; D gene uncertain. With the read ending 3 residues before the CDR3 end, the germline J gene is used to fill in that end. The CDR3 loop spans 13 amino acids. Trimming cost V 3 bases and J 0 bases, with 4 bases left between them. Germline V gene data show CDR1 as SSHAT and CDR2 as FNYEAQ (reference sequence).

Remarks on this clone: With the read ending 3 residues before the CDR3 end, the germline J gene is used to fill in that end. This chain uses TRBV5-6 with TRBJ1-6; TRBD1 might be the D (6 bases). Germline loops: CDR1 SGHDT, CDR2 YYEEEE. CDR3 length: 14 amino acids. Trimming stripped 4 bases from V and 8 bases from J, with 13 bases between. The CDR3 sequence: CASSTGYLHSPLHF. CDR3 DNA, as far as it was read: TGTGCCAGCAGCACAGGGTATCTACATTCACCC.

A note on this clone: The read is 3 residues too short to cover the CDR3 end, so that end is filled in from the germline J gene. This chain connects TRBV7-8 to TRBJ1-4; TRBD1 matches at 7 bases. The CDR3 runs to 14 residues. Germline CDR1 SGHVS, CDR2 FQNEAQ. CDR3 DNA, as far as it was read: TGTGCCAGCAGCCTACAGGGGACCAATTCACCA. Amino acids: CASSLQGTNSP. The full-length CDR3 reads as CASSLQGTNSPLFF.

Worth noting for this clone: The CDR3 is cut off 3 residues early in the read; its end comes from the germline J gene. The chain couples TRBV5-1 to TRBJ1-4; no reliable D call. The germline gives CDR1 SGHRS, CDR2 YFSETQ. The CDR3 has 16 amino acids. Trimming stripped 0 bases from V and 5 bases from J, with 14 bases between. The chain's CDR3 is CASSLGRALPNEKLFF. The covered CDR3 bases are TGCGCCAGCAGCTTGGGCCGAGCCTTACCCAATGAAAAA.

Of note for this clone: From the germline J gene comes the end of the CDR3, since the read stops 3 residues before it. The chain links TRBV18 to TRBJ1-4; TRBD1 agrees at 8 bases. Looked up from germline, CDR1 is KGHSH and CDR2 is LQKENI. The CDR3 is made up of 16 amino acids. CDR3 loop: CASSSTQDRDHSPLFF. The sequenced CDR3 bases are TGTGCCAGCTCTTCGACCCAGGACAGGGACCACTCACCA.

For this clone: The CDR3 end is not reached by the read, which stops 3 residues before it; the germline J gene fills it in. The chain links TRBV5-1 to TRBJ2-3, with 7 bases identical to TRBD2. The CDR3 runs to 15 residues. CDR1 is SGHRS, CDR2 YFSETQ, per germline. CDR3 loop: CASSFNGGYQETQYF. The CDR3 bases that were read are TGCGCCAGCAGCTTCAACGGGGGGTACCAAGAGACG.

With respect to this clone: Read coverage stops 3 residues before the CDR3 terminus; the germline J gene supplies the remainder. The genes are TRBV30 and TRBJ2-5; 13 nucleotides agree with TRBD2. Germline trimming cut 2 bases from V and 3 bases from J; bases unmatched to any gene: 3. The CDR3 is 15 amino acids. The V gene's germline CDR1 is GTSNPN and CDR2 SVGIG (reference sequence). The sequenced part of the CDR3 DNA is TGTGCCTGGAGTATTGGACTAGCGGGAGAAGAGACC. This sequence encodes CAWSIGLAGEET. The whole CDR3 protein is CAWSIGLAGEETQYF.

Concerning this clone itself: The read terminates 3 residues ahead of where the CDR3 ends, so the germline J gene completes it. V usage is TRBV6-4 and J usage is TRBJ1-5; D gene uncertain. Looked up from germline, CDR1 is MRHNA and CDR2 is SNTAGT. With 3 bases removed from V and 3 bases from J, the gap between germline ends came to 6 bases. The CDR3 runs 13 residues. Incomplete CDR3 DNA: TGTGCCAGCAGTGAGCAGGCCAATCAGCCC. Translated: CASSEQANQP. The CDR3, in full, reads CASSEQANQPQHF.

The CDR3 DNA, read in part, is TGTGCCAGCAGTGAAGGACAGTTCTACGAG. This codes for CASSEGQFYE. The complete CDR3 reads CASSEGQFYEQYF. This rearrangement joins TRBV2 to TRBJ2-7, with TRBD1 as a possible D gene (5 bases). The missing CDR3 end, 3 residues past where the read stops, is filled in from the germline J gene. Germline V gene lookup returns CDR1 SNHLY and CDR2 FYNNEI. V lost 1 base to trimming and J lost 3 bases, with 7 bases between them. This CDR3 is built from 13 residues.

Notes on this clone: Read sequence stops 3 residues before the CDR3 end, and the germline J gene provides the missing end. The chain employs TRBV4-1 and TRBJ2-3; maybe TRBD2 (7 bases). Germline-derived CDR1 and CDR2 are MGHRA and YSYEKL. The CDR3 covers 16 residues. The V and J ends lost 0 bases and 4 bases respectively, with 14 bases between them. The CDR3 sequence is CASSQDGGPASDTQYF. Incomplete CDR3 DNA: TGCGCCAGCAGCCAAGACGGGGGGCCCGCCTCAGATACG.

Notes on this clone: The CDR3 is cut off 3 residues early in the read; its end comes from the germline J gene. The V and J genes are TRBV7-9 and TRBJ1-1; 8 bases align to TRBD1. The CDR3 is 14 amino acids. The germline gives CDR1 SEHNR, CDR2 FQNEAQ (reference sequence). The CDR3 DNA, read in part, is TGTGCCAGCAGCTTAGCACAGGGGGTGAGGGGA. Residues: CASSLAQGVRG. The CDR3 reads in full as CASSLAQGVRGAFF.

Regarding this clone: The read ends 3 residues before the CDR3 terminus; that terminus is restored from the germline J gene. This sequence joins TRBV19 and TRBJ2-7; TRBD1 agrees at 9 bases. CDR1 and CDR2 from the germline V gene are LNHDA and SQIVND (reference sequence). The junction had 4 bases not matched to a gene; V was cut back by 1 base and J by 3 bases. The CDR3 totals 15 residues. The CDR3 bases that were read are TGTGCCAGTAGTATAGTGACAGGGGGGTTCTACGAG. Amino acid sequence: CASSIVTGGFYE. The whole CDR3 is CASSIVTGGFYEQYF. Full variable domain (remainder filled in from reference TRBV19 and TRBJ2-7): DGGITQSPKYLFRKEGQNVTLSCEQNLNHDAMYWYRQDPGQGLRLIYYSQIVNDFQKGDIAEGYSVSREKKESFPLTVTSAQKNPTAFYLCASSIVTGGFYEQYFGPGTRLTVT.

The CDR3 here is CASSLHPGQTDTQYF. CDR3 bases read: TGTGCCAGCAGCTTACACCCGGGACAGACAGATACG. The V and J genes are TRBV5-5 and TRBJ2-3; 7 positions match TRBD1. The read ends 3 residues before the CDR3 terminus; that terminus is restored from the germline J gene. CDR1 is SGHKS, CDR2 YYEKEE, per germline (reference sequence). The trim removed 2 bases at V and 3 bases at J, leaving 6 bases unmatched. This CDR3 has 15 amino acids.

Worth noting for this clone: The read finishes 3 residues shy of the CDR3 end, and the germline J gene is used to complete it. This sequence joins TRBV7-8 and TRBJ2-4; 7 bases match TRBD1. The CDR3 sequence is 16 residues long. CDR1 and CDR2 (germline): SGHVS, FQNEAQ. Incomplete CDR3 DNA: TGTGCCAGCAGTCAGGGGGTCGCCCCTACCTCGCGTGGT. Translating gives CASSQGVAPTSRG. In full, the CDR3 reads CASSQGVAPTSRGQYF.

A remark on this clone: The CDR3 end is not reached by the read, which stops 3 residues before it; the germline J gene fills it in. The gene calls are TRBV18 and TRBJ2-2, with 7 bases identical to TRBD1. Germline V gene data show CDR1 as KGHSH and CDR2 as LQKENI. The CDR3 totals 17 residues. The sequenced part of the CDR3 DNA is TGTGCCAGCTCACCACCAGCAGGGGGTGGAACTAATGAAAAG. Amino acids: CASSPPAGGGTNEK. The CDR3 in full is CASSPPAGGGTNEKLFF.

CDR3 DNA, as far as it was read: TGTGCCAGCAGCCAATCCGGGGTGTTGGATAATGAG. Residues: CASSQSGVLDNE. The CDR3, in full, reads CASSQSGVLDNEQFF. V gene TRBV16 combines with J gene TRBJ2-1, with D perhaps TRBD2 (5 bases). The read stops 3 residues short of the end of the CDR3; the missing end is completed from the germline J gene. Trimming left V 0 bases short and J 7 bases short, with 13 bases between. Germline-derived CDR1 and CDR2 are KGHSY and FQNENV. CDR3 length: 15 amino acids.

Concerning this clone: The observed sequence ends 3 residues before the CDR3 terminus, with the missing tail filled in from the germline J gene. V and J are TRBV5-1 and TRBJ2-5; 8 nucleotides agree with TRBD1. The CDR3 extends over 15 amino acids. Germline CDR1 reads SGHRS; CDR2 reads YFSETQ. V lost 4 bases and J lost 5; bases outside the gene matches: 10. CDR3 DNA, as far as it was read: TGCGCCAGCAGCGCAGGGGGCGATATCATTGAGACC. It yields the protein CASSAGGDIIET. The CDR3 in full is CASSAGGDIIETQYF. Supplemented by reference TRBV5-1 and TRBJ2-5, the full variable domain reads KAGVTQTPRYLIKTRGQQVTLSCSPISGHRSVSWYQQTPGQGLQFLFEYFSETQRNKGNFPGRFSGRQFSNSRSEMNVSTLELGDSALYLCASSAGGDIIETQYFGPGTRLLVL.

About this clone: The sequence runs out 3 residues before the end of the CDR3; the remainder is reconstructed from the germline J gene. The chain uses TRBV30 and TRBJ2-4; TRBD1 matches 7 bases. The CDR3 loop spans 15 amino acids. Germline CDR1 GTSNPN, CDR2 SVGIG (reference sequence). CDR3 bases read: TGTGCCTGGAGTGGTATGGGACAGCAACTTTATGGT. Amino acid sequence: CAWSGMGQQLYG. The entire CDR3 sequence reads CAWSGMGQQLYGQYF.